The 32 T cell receptor beta chains below come from one sample, sequenced in a study of blood T cells in healthy people across ages. For the second PCR, which ran for about 6 to 12 cycles, a sample-barcoded 5' primer and a J-beta primer mix were used. TCRdb redid the calling of the 5' RACE reads with MiXCR, one entry per CDR3 protein. The sample holds 650,000 to 700,000 distinct CDR3 sequences, approximately 52% seen once. Sequencing input: blood. The source is a woman aged 80 or over in good health.

This clonotype occurred many times. The rearrangement links TRBV5-1 to TRBJ2-7; D perhaps matches TRBD2 (6 bases). The V gene lost 7 bases and the J gene lost 4 bases, with 15 bases spanning the gap. CDR3 length: 13 amino acids. Per the germline V gene, CDR1 is SGHRS and CDR2 is YFSETQ. Written as DNA, the CDR3 is TGCGCCAGCGCGGGACCGTCGGTATACGAGCAGTACTTC. Translation gives CASAGPSVYEQYF. Filled out from reference TRBV5-1 and TRBJ2-7, the complete variable domain reads KAGVTQTPRYLIKTRGQQVTLSCSPISGHRSVSWYQQTPGQGLQFLFEYFSETQRNKGNFPGRFSGRQFSNSRSEMNVSTLELGDSALYLCASAGPSVYEQYFGPGTRLTVT.

This chain connects TRBV7-9 to TRBJ1-1, with a possible D match to TRBD1 (6 bases). Trimming cost V 4 bases and J 3 bases, with 15 bases left between them. This CDR3 has 15 amino acids. Germline CDR1 SEHNR, CDR2 FQNEAQ (reference sequence). CDR3 DNA sequence: TGTGCCAGCAGCTCTCGGGGGGGGGCGGACACTGAAGCTTTCTTT. Protein product: CASSSRGGADTEAFF.

The J gene is TRBJ1-4, the V gene TRBV7-9; 10 bases map to TRBD1. CDR3 length: 15 amino acids. The ends lost 6 bases at V and 7 bases at J; junction bases unmatched: 8. Germline V lookup: CDR1 SEHNR, CDR2 FQNEAQ (reference sequence). The CDR3 bases are TGTGCCAGCAGGCCGCCGGGACAGGGGATTGAAAAACTGTTTTTT. Amino acid sequence: CASRPPGQGIEKLFF. The variable domain in full, completed from reference TRBV7-9 and TRBJ1-4, reads DTGVSQNPRHKITKRGQNVTFRCDPISEHNRLYWYRQTLGQGPEFLTYFQNEAQLEKSRLLSDRFSAERPKGSFSTLEIQRTEQGDSAMYLCASRPPGQGIEKLFFGSGTQLSVL.

This clonotype occurred many times. The genes are TRBV12-3 or TRBV12-4 and TRBJ2-3; 7 bases map to TRBD1. Losses at the gene ends were 5 bases for V and 2 bases for J; bases not matched to a gene: 4. This CDR3 has 14 amino acids. CDR3 region: CASSIEGATDTQYF. CDR3 nucleotide sequence: TGTGCCAGCAGTATTGAGGGGGCCACAGATACGCAGTATTTT.

This clonotype was observed a handful of times. The chain links TRBV7-9 to TRBJ2-5; D possibly corresponds to TRBD1 (6 bases). Germline V lookup: CDR1 SEHNR, CDR2 FQNEAQ (reference sequence). There are 18 residues in the CDR3. V shed 5 bases and J shed 1 base, with 23 bases lying between them. The CDR3 DNA reads TGTGCCAGCAGCCCCCCGGGGCAGGGGATTACTATCCAAGAGACCCAGTACTTC. As protein: CASSPPGQGITIQETQYF.

The chain recombines TRBV21-1 with TRBJ2-1; no check of the table's D call, TRBD1, against the DNA was made. TRBV21-1 is a documented pseudogene. CDR3 length equals 18 residues. The CDR3 region has the DNA TGTGCCAGCAGCCCCGAGGGGACAGGGTATACTTCCTACAATGAGCAGTTCTTC. It yields the protein CASSPEGTGYTSYNEQFF.

Turning to this clonotype: A junction end diverges from the germline sequence, so it may reflect a read error. The chain joins TRBV7-3 to TRBJ2-3; D is unclear. The CDR3 totals 17 residues. Looked up from germline, CDR1 is SGHTA and CDR2 is FQGTGA. The CDR3 DNA sequence: TGTGCCAGCAGTCCCTACCTTATGGCTAGTCGAGCAGATACGGAGTATTTT. Its protein product is CASSPYLMASRADTEYF.

Many counts were recorded for this clonotype. The rearrangement uses TRBV10-3 and TRBJ1-2; D is perhaps TRBD1 (6 bases). The CDR3 loop spans 14 amino acids. V was clipped by 4 bases and J by 0 bases, with 9 bases between them. Germline CDR1 is ENHRY and CDR2 is SYGVKD. The CDR3: CAISVGGPNYGYTF. DNA of the CDR3: TGTGCCATCAGTGTGGGGGGGCCTAACTATGGCTACACCTTC.

This sequence joins TRBV5-1 and TRBJ1-2; 7 bases match TRBD1. Germline loops: CDR1 SGHRS, CDR2 YFSETQ. J lost 2 bases, V lost 4 bases, and 5 bases had no gene match. This CDR3 has 14 amino acids. The CDR3 DNA reads as TGCGCCAGCAGCGCTGCGGGACAGAACTATGGCTACACCTTC. Protein sequence: CASSAAGQNYGYTF. The full variable domain, its missing parts supplied by reference TRBV5-1 and TRBJ1-2, is KAGVTQTPRYLIKTRGQQVTLSCSPISGHRSVSWYQQTPGQGLQFLFEYFSETQRNKGNFPGRFSGRQFSNSRSEMNVSTLELGDSALYLCASSAAGQNYGYTFGSGTRLTVV.

This clonotype was observed a few times. The chain employs TRBV20-1 and TRBJ2-3, with 9 bases matching TRBD1. From germline, CDR1 is DFQATT and CDR2 SNEGSKA (reference sequence). Trimming cost V 6 bases and J 0 bases; bases outside gene matches: 4. The CDR3 covers 14 residues. CDR3 sequence reads: CSAKGQGSTDTQYF. The CDR3 DNA reads TGCAGTGCAAAGGGACAGGGCAGCACAGATACGCAGTATTTT.

The chain combines TRBV2 with TRBJ2-5; 7 bases are a match to TRBD1. There are 14 residues in the CDR3. Trimming removed 2 bases from V and 1 base from J; junction bases left unmatched: 1. Germline assignment: CDR1 SNHLY and CDR2 FYNNEI. CDR3 loop: CASSEWTGQETQYF. The CDR3 DNA follows: TGTGCCAGCAGTGAATGGACAGGCCAAGAGACCCAGTACTTC.

The CDR3 loop is CATSKRQGSSGANVLTF. CDR3 bases: TGTGCCACCAGCAAGAGACAGGGATCCTCTGGGGCCAACGTCCTGACTTTC. V gene TRBV15 combines with J gene TRBJ2-6, with 7 bases identical to TRBD1. This CDR3 is 17 amino acids long. V trimming: 4 bases; J trimming: 0 bases; junction bases outside the gene matches: 6. CDR1 and CDR2 (germline): LNHNV, YYDKDF (reference sequence).

This clonotype was observed at least ten times. The chain employs TRBV4-2 and TRBJ1-5; 7 bases match TRBD1. The CDR3 runs 19 residues. The V gene's germline CDR1 is LGHNA and CDR2 YNFKEQ. V gave up 0 bases and J gave up 7 bases; unmatched junction bases: 18. CDR3 bases: TGTGCCAGCAGCCAAGAAGGCAACAGGGGCACCCCGAGGAAACAGCCCCAGCATTTT. Translation: CASSQEGNRGTPRKQPQHF.

With respect to this clonotype: A much larger clone sits a single nucleotide away, making a read error possible. The chain uses TRBV5-5 and TRBJ1-5; D is undetermined. CDR3 length: 15 residues. Looked up from germline, CDR1 is SGHKS and CDR2 is YYEKEE (reference sequence). The CDR3 is CASSPMSESNPPQHF. In DNA, the CDR3 is TGTGCCAGCAGCCCGATGTCGGAGAGCAATCCGCCCCAGCATTTT. The variable domain in full, with the rest retrieved from reference TRBV5-5 and TRBJ1-5, is DAGVTQSPTHLIKTRGQQVTLRCSPISGHKSVSWYQQVLGQGPQFIFQYYEKEERGRGNFPDRFSARQFPNYSSELNVNALLLGDSALYLCASSPMSESNPPQHFGDGTRLSIL.

The CDR3 sequence: CASSTPREGGIDDEQFF. The CDR3 coding sequence is TGTGCCAGCAGTACCCCACGAGAAGGGGGCATCGACGATGAGCAGTTCTTC. V usage is TRBV12-3 or TRBV12-4 and J usage is TRBJ2-1; 7 bases are shared with TRBD1. V was clipped by 5 bases and J by 8 bases; unmatched bases: 18. There are 17 residues in the CDR3.

In regard to this clonotype: With a much larger clone just one base away, this may be a read error. V is TRBV29-1 and J is TRBJ2-5, with 8 bases matching TRBD1. The V segment lost 7 bases and the J segment 2 bases; nucleotides outside the gene matches: 6. Germline loops: CDR1 SQVTM, CDR2 ANQGSEA. This CDR3 is built from 13 residues. This chain's CDR3 is CSACRGQQETQYF. DNA for the CDR3: TGCAGCGCCTGCAGGGGGCAGCAAGAGACCCAGTACTTC.

The chain joins TRBV6-6 to TRBJ2-3; D call uncertain. Gene TRBJ1-5 matches the end of the DNA better, so the J call may be wrong. The germline gives CDR1 MNHNY, CDR2 SVGAGI (reference sequence). The CDR3 contains 12 residues. CDR3 loop: CASSYSRDTQHF. Written as DNA, the CDR3 is TGTGCCAGCAGTTACTCCCGGGATACGCAGCATTTT.

This clonotype was seen many times. J is TRBJ2-1 and V is TRBV5-1; D unclear. CDR1 is SGHRS and CDR2 is YFSETQ in the germline V gene. Trimming shortened V by 4 bases and J by 4 bases, and 15 bases separated the two germline ends. The length of the CDR3 is 15 residues. The CDR3 reads CASSPLAAQYNEQFF. The CDR3 coding sequence is TGCGCCAGCAGCCCTCTCGCGGCCCAATACAATGAGCAGTTCTTC.

This clonotype was counted between two and nine times. V is TRBV5-5 and J is TRBJ1-1, with D perhaps TRBD1 (6 bases). CDR3 length equals 12 residues. Germline CDR1 and CDR2: SGHKS and YYEKEE (reference sequence). The germline V and J ends were trimmed by 4 bases and 8 bases, with 12 bases remaining between them. CDR3 residues: CASSLQGREAFF. CDR3 sequence (DNA): TGTGCCAGCAGCCTCCAGGGGCGGGAAGCTTTCTTT.

Notes on this clonotype: This may be a read error: a much more frequent sequence differs by one nucleotide. The chain links TRBV7-3 to TRBJ2-1; D gene uncertain. This CDR3 has 15 residues. Germline lookup yields CDR1 SGHTA and CDR2 FQGTGA. Trimming stripped 2 bases from V and 9 bases from J, with 17 bases between. CDR3 DNA: TGTGCCAGCAGCTTAGACGGGTACTCATCATGTGAGCAGTTCTTC. As protein: CASSLDGYSSCEQFF.

Comment on this clonotype: This clone may be a read error of a much larger clone one base away. This chain uses TRBV7-2 with TRBJ2-1; 9 bases align to TRBD1. CDR3 length equals 15 residues. Germline loops: CDR1 SGHTA, CDR2 FQGNSA. V lost 5 bases to trimming and J lost 8 bases; unmatched junction nucleotides: 10. The CDR3 here is CASSIAGTGLYEQFF. The CDR3 DNA is TGTGCCAGCAGCATTGCCGGGACAGGGCTTTATGAGCAGTTCTTC.

V gene TRBV20-1 combines with J gene TRBJ2-3; 7 bases are shared with TRBD2. This CDR3 comprises 16 residues. The V gene end was trimmed by 0 bases and the J gene end by 3 bases; junction bases not matched to a gene: 9. From germline, CDR1 is DFQATT and CDR2 SNEGSKA (reference sequence). In nucleotides, the CDR3 is TGCAGTGCTAGAGATAGGCTAGCGGAAGGGACAGATACGCAGTATTTT. This sequence encodes CSARDRLAEGTDTQYF.

The CDR3 sequence is CASSLGGLAGQKTQYF. The CDR3 bases are TGTGCCAGCAGCTTAGGAGGACTAGCGGGTCAGAAGACCCAGTACTTC. The chain is built from TRBV7-2 and TRBJ2-5, with 11 bases aligning to TRBD2. V trimming: 1 base; J trimming: 6 bases; junction bases outside the gene matches: 7. The germline CDR1 and CDR2 sequences are SGHTA and FQGNSA. This CDR3 region has 16 residues. Variable domain in full (rest from reference TRBV7-2 and TRBJ2-5): GAGVSQSPSNKVTEKGKDVELRCDPISGHTALYWYRQSLGQGLEFLIYFQGNSAPDKSGLPSDRFSAERTGGSVSTLTIQRTQQEDSAVYLCASSLGGLAGQKTQYFGPGTRLLVL.

The genes are TRBV11-3 and TRBJ2-1; D unresolved. The CDR3 has 13 amino acids. Germline CDR1 SGHNT, CDR2 YENEEA. V gave up 6 bases and J gave up 9 bases, with 15 bases separating them. The CDR3 DNA sequence: TGTGCCAGCAGTTACCAAGGGAACGGTGAGCAGTTCTTC. Residues: CASSYQGNGEQFF.

This clonotype was recorded many times. This chain joins TRBV9 and TRBJ2-1; D is unresolved. The ends were cut back, 3 bases at V and 10 bases at J, with 14 bases in the middle. CDR1 is SGDLS, CDR2 YYNGEE, per germline. The CDR3 is 13 amino acids. The CDR3 sequence is CASSEVGYGEQFF. The CDR3 region has the DNA TGTGCCAGCAGCGAAGTCGGATACGGGGAGCAGTTCTTC.

About this clonotype itself: A much more abundant neighbour one base away suggests this may be a read error. The chain joins TRBV12-3 or TRBV12-4 to TRBJ2-7; a possible D gene is TRBD2 (6 bases). This CDR3 region has 12 residues. Trimming took off 5 bases at V and 7 bases at J, with 12 bases between the two ends. CDR3 in DNA: TGTGCCAGCAGTGTGAGGGAGGATGAGCAGTACTTC. It encodes CASSVREDEQYF.

This clonotype showed up just once. This may be a read error: a much more frequent sequence differs by one nucleotide. The chain combines TRBV5-1 with TRBJ2-1; no definite D call. V lost 4 bases to trimming and J lost 7 bases, with 15 bases between them. Germline CDR1 is SGHRS and CDR2 is YFSETQ. The CDR3 has 14 amino acids. CDR3 DNA sequence: TGCGCCAGCAGCGTGTTGTCAGGCCTGAATGAGCAGTTCTTC. It encodes CASSVLSGLNEQFF.

This clonotype was seen ten or more times. The rearrangement uses TRBV28 and TRBJ1-2; 9 nucleotides agree with TRBD1. V lost 6 bases and J lost 7; bases outside the gene matches: 9. The CDR3 covers 14 residues. CDR1 MDHEN and CDR2 SYDVKM come from the germline V gene. The CDR3 DNA sequence: TGTGCCAGCAGGCCTCATACAGGGGGCGCTGGCTACACCTTC. Amino acids: CASRPHTGGAGYTF.

CDR3 protein: CSARDGGAGGQPQHF. The CDR3 DNA reads TGCAGTGCTAGAGATGGGGGGGCAGGCGGCCAGCCCCAGCATTTT. The rearrangement uses TRBV20-1 and TRBJ1-5; D might be TRBD1 (6 bases). V was trimmed by 0 bases and J by 7 bases, leaving 16 bases between them. Germline CDR1 is DFQATT and CDR2 is SNEGSKA (reference sequence). The CDR3 length is 15 residues.

V is TRBV27 and J is TRBJ2-3, with TRBD2 matching over 11 bases. Germline CDR1 reads MNHEY; CDR2 reads SMNVEV (reference sequence). V shed 4 bases, J shed 3 bases, and the junction held 6 bases outside the gene matches. The CDR3 sequence is 16 residues long. CDR3 DNA sequence: TGTGCCAGCAGTTCCCTAGCGGGAGGTGAGACAGATACGCAGTATTTT. Its protein product is CASSSLAGGETDTQYF.

This clonotype was detected a few times. The chain is built from TRBV9 and TRBJ1-1; 9 bases agree with TRBD1. This CDR3 is built from 13 residues. The germline gives CDR1 SGDLS, CDR2 YYNGEE. V lost 3 bases to trimming and J lost 7 bases; unmatched junction nucleotides: 4. The CDR3 spells CASSAGQGDEAFF. DNA of the CDR3: TGTGCCAGCAGCGCGGGACAGGGCGATGAAGCTTTCTTT.

The V call is TRBV7-2, the J call TRBJ1-5; 11 bases line up with TRBD1. With 5 bases clipped from V and 4 bases from J, the junction kept 4 bases outside the gene matches. Germline assignment: CDR1 SGHTA and CDR2 FQGNSA. This CDR3 region has 15 residues. The CDR3 protein is CASSPGQGANQPQHF. DNA of the CDR3: TGTGCCAGCAGCCCAGGACAGGGGGCTAATCAGCCCCAGCATTTT.